The T cell receptor beta chain under discussion was sequenced for a study of naive and memory T cell subsets (dated by TCRdb to the late 2010s). For context, the study as a whole: The figure summarizing these samples reported some 10 blood donors, 7 tuberculin skin test biopsies and 3 saline control biopsies. PCR2 was typically run as a SYBR Green qPCR and stopped at a set threshold, although low-input samples could use end-point PCR of roughly 6 cycles instead. Broader findings and caveats from the paper: The RNA-based method was acknowledged as potentially sensitive to TCR transcript changes with T cell activation and differentiation.

The study reported a robust and sensitive protocol to amplify, sequence and analyze TCRs, based on 3' ligation of a UMI-containing oligonucleotide to TCR cDNA. For whole blood analysis, 2.5 ml of peripheral blood was collected from healthy adult volunteers into Tempus tubes, and RNA was extracted following the manufacturer's instructions. Before reverse transcription, total RNA that had not been cell sorted was treated with RQ1 DNase, with a target input of 1 to 1000 ng. Libraries were prepared from skin biopsies and whole blood to test how robust the pipeline was in samples where T cells are a minority population. Library construction relied on UMI-ligation and nested PCR. The ligated cDNA was amplified in four rounds of PCR with nested alpha and beta constant region primers together with the SP2 primer. For the blood and skin samples, reverse transcription of TCR RNA was done with SuperScript IV along with alpha and beta constant region primers. Using T4 RNA ligase 1, an oligonucleotide carrying both the Illumina SP2 primer and a UMI was ligated onto the 3' end of the cDNA. The 12-nucleotide UMI consisted of two random hexamers with an eight-base spacer between the hexamers to prevent hairpin formation. From the second PCR onward, TCR alpha and beta chain libraries were processed separately and dual indexed for multiplexing. After pooling, the indexed libraries were analyzed by capillary electrophoresis and sequenced on either an Illumina MiSeq or NextSeq. PhiX DNA at about 5-7% was spiked into libraries to increase base diversity and improve cluster recognition. In the paper's pipeline: Demultiplexor pulled UMIs out of read 2, joined the UMIs with the TCR sequence from read 1, and separated reads according to sample indices. Decombinator identified V and J genes and V-J junctions and gave each TCR a five-part identifier that included V and J deletions. Collapsinator used UMIs to correct sequencing errors and PCR amplification heterogeneity, yielding UMI-based abundance per TCR. CDR3Translator converted identifiers to nucleotide sequence, translated to amino acids, and extracted CDR3 regions using terminal motifs. After normalization to the amount of input RNA, the error-corrected alpha and beta TCR counts from blood and from skin were compared. The raw public reads went through TCRdb reprocessing: fastp at Q25, MiXCR clone calling, in-frame beta chains kept. Records with the same CDR3 protein are collapsed into one entry carrying the most frequent genes and DNA. The V and J calls follow TCRdb's processing rather than the paper's. In all, the sample holds about 25,000 distinct CDR3 sequences, and around 5% of those were seen once. The top ten constitute roughly 7.1% of the sample.

This clonotype was counted many times. Its binding antigen is unknown. No much larger clone exists at a distance of one base, and base qualities are not known. Cut back by 4 bases and 4 bases, the V and J ends lie 32 bases apart. The CDR3 has 20 amino acids, counting the end cysteine and phenylalanine. Only the CDR3 DNA is retained, 60 bases long and in frame from the first base. For CDR1 and CDR2, the germline V gene lists MNHEY and SVGEGT. The sequence derives from an adult in good health. The specimen sequenced was blood. The sequence links TRBV6-2 or TRBV6-3 to TRBJ2-7; the D gene is perhaps TRBD1, on 5 matching bases. The CDR3 here reads CASSSHRPNRVTTSIYEQYF. Read as DNA, the sequence is TGTGCCAGCAGTTCCCACAGGCCTAATCGAGTGACCACCTCAATATACGAGCAGTACTTC.